The 21 T cell receptor beta chains listed next were all sequenced from one sample in a study of post-analysis software for immune sequencing data. Unique-molecular-identifier-tagged TCR beta cDNA libraries were used. TCRdb processed the PCR reads anew with MiXCR; each CDR3 protein has one entry. The table includes about 500,000 distinct CDR3 sequences, nearly 45% detected once. Study-wide results and caveats: Patients had higher frequencies than controls of roughly five TRBV segments, including TRBV5-6, TRBV5-1 and TRBV20-1.

These TCRs are of unknown antigen specificity. Material: blood. The source of these receptors is a girl aged 5-17 years with multiple sclerosis.

This clonotype turned up a few times. The chain couples TRBV6-5 to TRBJ2-3, with D possibly TRBD2 on 5 matching bases. CDR1 and CDR2 from the germline V gene are MNHEY and SVGAGI. Trimming shortened V by 0 bases and J by 2 bases, and 12 bases separated the two germline ends. CDR3 length equals 16 residues. CDR3 DNA sequence: TGTGCCAGCAGTTACTCGAGTGGGGAGACCACAGATACGCAGTATTTT. This encodes CASSYSSGETTDTQYF.

The rearrangement links TRBV9 to TRBJ1-2, with D possibly matching TRBD1 (5 bases). V lost 3 bases and J 3 bases, leaving 12 bases between the germline ends. The V gene's germline CDR1 is SGDLS and CDR2 YYNGEE. The CDR3 has 14 amino acids. CDR3 coding DNA: TGTGCCAGCAGCGGGGACTTACGGGACTATGGCTACACCTTC. Translated, it gives CASSGDLRDYGYTF. Together with reference TRBV9 and TRBJ1-2, the CDR3 gives the full variable domain: DSGVTQTPKHLITATGQRVTLRCSPRSGDLSVYWYQQSLDQGLQFLIQYYNGEERAKGNILERFSAQQFPDLHSELNLSSLELGDSALYFCASSGDLRDYGYTFGSGTRLTVV.

The rearrangement links TRBV12-3 or TRBV12-4 to TRBJ2-4; D is ambiguous. Between the trimmed V and J ends, which lost 1 base and 4 bases, there was a span of 11 bases. CDR3 size: 15 residues. This chain's CDR3 is CASSLVRGEKNIQYF. DNA for the CDR3: TGTGCCAGCAGTTTAGTTCGAGGAGAAAAAAACATTCAGTACTTC.

The chain joins TRBV9 to TRBJ2-5; 7 bases align to TRBD2. V gave up 3 bases and J gave up 0 bases; unmatched junction bases: 8. The CDR3 runs to 16 residues. Per germline, CDR1 SGDLS and CDR2 YYNGEE. CDR3 residues: CASSAGTTEYQETQYF. In DNA form, the CDR3 reads TGTGCCAGCAGCGCCGGGACTACCGAGTACCAAGAGACCCAGTACTTC.

This chain links TRBV12-3 or TRBV12-4 with TRBJ1-5, with 7 bases matching TRBD1. The CDR3 contains 16 residues. Trimming cost V 5 bases and J 5 bases; bases outside gene matches: 12. Written as DNA, the CDR3 is TGTGCCAGCAGTCCGTCCGGGACAGTATTTTATCAGCCCCAGCATTTT. Translating it yields CASSPSGTVFYQPQHF.

The genes are TRBV11-2 and TRBJ1-4; possibly TRBD1 for D (6 bases). CDR3 length: 14 amino acids. CDR1 and CDR2 (germline): SGHAT, FQNNGV. The V end lost 4 bases, the J end lost 7 bases, and 13 bases lay between the germline ends. In nucleotides, the CDR3 is TGTGCCAGCAGCTCGACTAAACAGGGTGAAAAACTGTTTTTT. Its translation: CASSSTKQGEKLFF.

This clonotype has just a few counts. The V gene is TRBV5-1, the J gene TRBJ2-7; the D gene is possibly TRBD2 (6 bases). V dropped 4 bases and J dropped 6 bases, with 17 bases sitting between them. This CDR3 region has 14 residues. Looked up from germline, CDR1 is SGHRS and CDR2 is YFSETQ. In nucleotides, the CDR3 is TGCGCCAGCAGCCCGGGGGTTGCGGGGACCGAGCAGTACTTC. It is translated as CASSPGVAGTEQYF.

This clonotype was recorded at least ten times. The gene calls are TRBV6-4 and TRBJ2-1; possibly TRBD2 for D (5 bases). Germline loops: CDR1 MRHNA, CDR2 SNTAGT. This CDR3 comprises 13 residues. V gave up 9 bases and J gave up 4 bases, with 13 bases separating them. The DNA of the CDR3 is TGTGCCAGTAGCGCTTCTTTTTACAATGAGCAGTTCTTC. Its protein is CASSASFYNEQFF.

The chain combines TRBV29-1 with TRBJ2-6; weak D call: TRBD2 (6 bases). The ends were cut back, 7 bases at V and 3 bases at J, with 13 bases in the middle. Per the germline V gene, CDR1 is SQVTM and CDR2 is ANQGSEA. CDR3 length equals 14 residues. The CDR3 DNA sequence: TGCAGCGCGGGGGTGGGTGGTGGGGCCAACGTCCTGACTTTC. Amino acids: CSAGVGGGANVLTF.

This clonotype occurred many times. The V call is TRBV12-3 or TRBV12-4, the J call TRBJ2-7, with a possible D match to TRBD1 (5 bases). The CDR3 consists of 13 residues. V gave up 7 bases and J gave up 2 bases, with 12 bases separating them. The CDR3 reads CASTLLGAYEQYF. Written as DNA, the CDR3 is TGTGCCAGCACCCTCCTAGGGGCCTACGAGCAGTACTTC.

This clonotype was picked up a small number of times. V and J are TRBV6-5 and TRBJ2-3; TRBD1 might be the D (6 bases). The CDR3 contains 16 residues. Deletions cut 2 bases from V and 0 bases from J, with 12 bases between. Germline V gives CDR1 MNHEY, CDR2 SVGAGI. For the CDR3, the DNA is TGTGCCAGCAGTTACAGGGGGTCAGGGAGCACAGATACGCAGTATTTT. Residues: CASSYRGSGSTDTQYF.

This sequence joins TRBV15 and TRBJ1-5; TRBD1 matches at 10 bases. Trimming took 2 bases from V and 7 from J; bases not matched to a gene: 11. This CDR3 spans 17 amino acids. Germline CDR1 LNHNV, CDR2 YYDKDF (reference sequence). The CDR3 loop is CATSRTPGQGWRQPQHF. CDR3 sequence (DNA): TGTGCCACCAGCAGAACTCCGGGACAGGGGTGGAGGCAGCCCCAGCATTTT.

This clonotype was detected only a few times. The chain links TRBV28 to TRBJ2-7; 12 bases fit TRBD1. This CDR3 is 16 amino acids long. The V and J ends lost 4 bases and 3 bases, in that order; junction bases with no gene match: 7. Germline-derived CDR1 and CDR2 are MDHEN and SYDVKM. CDR3 coding DNA: TGTGCCAGCAGTTCGCGCGGGACAGGGGGCAACTACGAGCAGTACTTC. As protein: CASSSRGTGGNYEQYF.

The chain joins TRBV20-1 to TRBJ2-7; TRBD1 matches at 7 bases. This CDR3 comprises 16 residues. Trimming removed 6 bases from V and 0 bases from J; junction bases left unmatched: 14. Germline values: CDR1 DFQATT, CDR2 SNEGSKA (reference sequence). The CDR3 DNA reads TGCAGTGCACAGAGACCCGGGACAGTCCTCTCCTACGAGCAGTACTTC. Protein product: CSAQRPGTVLSYEQYF.

The chain couples TRBV7-2 to TRBJ2-5; 8 bases agree with TRBD2. Germline CDR1 reads SGHTA; CDR2 reads FQGNSA. The CDR3 totals 16 residues. J lost 11 bases, V lost 5 bases, and 19 bases had no gene match. CDR3 sequence: CASSLETGGFGNEQYF. In DNA form, the CDR3 reads TGTGCCAGCAGCCTCGAAACGGGAGGGTTCGGGAATGAGCAGTACTTC.

The chain employs TRBV6-2 or TRBV6-3 and TRBJ2-5; a weak D match, TRBD1 (5 bases). Germline CDR1 MNHEY, CDR2 SVGEGT. V shed 6 bases and J shed 7 bases, with 18 bases lying between them. The CDR3 covers 14 residues. CDR3 nucleotide sequence: TGTGCCAGCAGAGAGGCGACAGCAAGTGGGACCCAGTACTTC. Amino acids: CASREATASGTQYF.

CDR3 loop: CASGSGRAGLSGANVLTF. Here the CDR3 DNA reads TGTGCCAGCGGGAGCGGGAGGGCCGGTCTCTCTGGGGCCAACGTCCTGACTTTC. The genes are TRBV7-2 and TRBJ2-6; 10 bases match TRBD2. The CDR3 is 18 residues long. CDR1 is SGHTA and CDR2 is FQGNSA in the germline V gene. With V trimmed by 8 bases and J by 0 bases, 10 bases remained unmatched. Drawing the rest from reference TRBV7-2 and TRBJ2-6, the complete variable domain is GAGVSQSPSNKVTEKGKDVELRCDPISGHTALYWYRQSLGQGLEFLIYFQGNSAPDKSGLPSDRFSAERTGGSVSTLTIQRTQQEDSAVYLCASGSGRAGLSGANVLTFGAGSRLTVL.

This chain connects TRBV25-1 to TRBJ2-1, with D uncertain. Trimming removed 3 bases from V and 6 bases from J, with 12 bases in between. This CDR3 comprises 14 residues. Germline V gene sequence: CDR1 MGHDK, CDR2 SYGVNS. The CDR3 DNA follows: TGTGCCAGCAGTGAGGCGAGACTGGTCAATGAGCAGTTCTTC. Translating gives CASSEARLVNEQFF.

The V gene is TRBV11-2, the J gene TRBJ2-7, with 7 bases lining up with TRBD1. Trimming at V came to 1 base and at J to 3 bases, leaving 6 bases not matched to a gene. CDR1 is SGHAT, CDR2 FQNNGV, per germline. The CDR3 is made up of 15 amino acids. CDR3 coding DNA: TGTGCCAGCAGCTTAGGAGGGGACAGTGTCTACGAGCAGTACTTC. Translation: CASSLGGDSVYEQYF.

This clonotype has just a few counts. V usage is TRBV14 and J usage is TRBJ2-3; 8 positions agree with TRBD2. The CDR3 has 14 residues. Germline V gives CDR1 SGHDN, CDR2 FVKESK. V was clipped by 5 bases and J by 4 bases; unmatched bases: 5. Here the CDR3 reads CASSYGLAPDTQYF. The DNA of the CDR3 is TGTGCCAGCAGCTACGGACTAGCACCAGATACGCAGTATTTT.

The table lists this clonotype with a few counts. This chain connects TRBV27 to TRBJ2-7; TRBD1 agrees at 11 bases. The junction had 7 bases not matched to a gene; V was cut back by 2 bases and J by 4 bases. Germline V gives CDR1 MNHEY, CDR2 SMNVEV (reference sequence). The CDR3 consists of 16 residues. The CDR3 bases are TGTGCCAGCAGTTTAGCCGGACAGGGGGCGAGGTACGAGCAGTACTTC. This gives the protein CASSLAGQGARYEQYF.